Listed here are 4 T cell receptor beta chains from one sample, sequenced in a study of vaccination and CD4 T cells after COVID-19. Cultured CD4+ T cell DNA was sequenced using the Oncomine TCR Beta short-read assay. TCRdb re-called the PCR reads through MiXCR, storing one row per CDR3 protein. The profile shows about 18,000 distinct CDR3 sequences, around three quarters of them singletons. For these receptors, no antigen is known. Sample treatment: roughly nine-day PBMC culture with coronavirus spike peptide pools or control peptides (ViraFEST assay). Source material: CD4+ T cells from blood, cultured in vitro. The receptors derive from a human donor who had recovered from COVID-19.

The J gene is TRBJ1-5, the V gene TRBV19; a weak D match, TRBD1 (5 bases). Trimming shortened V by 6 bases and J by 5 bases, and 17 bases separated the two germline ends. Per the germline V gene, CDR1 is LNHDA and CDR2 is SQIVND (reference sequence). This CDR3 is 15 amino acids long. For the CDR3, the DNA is TGTGCCAGTAGCACAGGACAAGGATATTATCAGCCCCAGCATTTT. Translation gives CASSTGQGYYQPQHF.

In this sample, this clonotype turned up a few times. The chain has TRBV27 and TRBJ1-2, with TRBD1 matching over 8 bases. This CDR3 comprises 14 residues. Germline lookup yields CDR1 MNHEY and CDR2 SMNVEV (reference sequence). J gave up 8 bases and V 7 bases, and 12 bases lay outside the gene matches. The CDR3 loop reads CASTTRRTGRGYTF. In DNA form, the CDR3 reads TGTGCCAGCACCACCCGTAGGACAGGGAGGGGCTACACCTTC.

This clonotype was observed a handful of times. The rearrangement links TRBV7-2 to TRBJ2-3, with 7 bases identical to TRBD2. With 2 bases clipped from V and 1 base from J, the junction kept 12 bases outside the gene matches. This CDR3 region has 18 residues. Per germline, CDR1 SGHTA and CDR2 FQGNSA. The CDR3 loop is CASSLRLGEGPRTDTQYF. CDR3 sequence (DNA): TGTGCCAGCAGCTTAAGGCTGGGGGAGGGCCCTCGCACAGATACGCAGTATTTT.

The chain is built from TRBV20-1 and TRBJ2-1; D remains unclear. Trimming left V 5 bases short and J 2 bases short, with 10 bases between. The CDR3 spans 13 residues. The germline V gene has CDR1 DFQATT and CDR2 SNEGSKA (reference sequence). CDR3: CSAGLGTYNEQFF. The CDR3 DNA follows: TGCAGTGCTGGATTGGGGACCTACAATGAGCAGTTCTTC.